This T cell receptor (beta chain) appears in the sequencing data of a study of beta chain features in type 1 diabetes. Study summary: Examination spanned over 85,000,000 sorted cells from all samples.

As every portion of the isolated RNA was reverse transcribed, the sequencing read expressed TCRB transcripts. Generated by immunoSEQ multiplex PCR, the TCRdb table keeps only in-frame clones and is missing some. The sample includes about 290,000 clones, about 8.5% of them seen just once. There are a few counts of this clone. The junction had 1 base not matched to a gene; V was cut back by 3 bases and J by 4 bases. This CDR3 is built from 12 residues. Germline-derived CDR1 and CDR2 are GTSNPN and SVGIG (reference sequence). This TCR came from a woman between 18 and 29 years old in good health. The sample taken for sequencing was central memory CD4+ T cells from blood. V usage is TRBV30 and J usage is TRBJ1-1, with 8 positions matching TRBD1. DNA for the CDR3: TGTGCCTGGAGACAGGGGGGCACTGAAGCTTTCTTT. Translation gives CAWRQGGTEAFF.